Listed below are T cell receptor beta chains from one sample, sequenced in a study of human T cells and chemical hapten exposure. TCRdb independently ran MiXCR on the RACE reads; one entry per CDR3 protein. This table has 380,000 or so distinct CDR3 sequences, approximately 5% appearing once. The starting material was whole blood, obtained in connection with sensitization to the hapten diphenylcyclopropenone (DPC). The source is a woman aged 45-65 years with alopecia areata. Some clones in this sample may be carry-over from other donors' samples. Both conserved end residues are part of each CDR3. Each record gives: J gene, V gene, CDR3 protein.

j_call: TRBJ1-4; v_call: TRBV20-1; cdr3_aa: CSAKGTTEKLFF
j_call: TRBJ1-2; v_call: TRBV12-3/TRBV12-4; cdr3_aa: CASSRTGVGYGYTF
j_call: TRBJ2-3; v_call: TRBV5-1; cdr3_aa: CASSLAQSADTQYF
j_call: TRBJ1-4; v_call: TRBV29-1; cdr3_aa: CSVEDYRGQPRGLFF
j_call: TRBJ1-4; v_call: TRBV6-1; cdr3_aa: CASSAPGGWNEKLFF
j_call: TRBJ1-2; v_call: TRBV12-3/TRBV12-4; cdr3_aa: CASSFSSSDYGYTF
j_call: TRBJ1-5; v_call: TRBV7-8; cdr3_aa: CASSLGEAQPQHF
j_call: TRBJ1-1; v_call: TRBV7-9; cdr3_aa: CASSLLHRGRVTEAFF
j_call: TRBJ2-1; v_call: TRBV7-2; cdr3_aa: CASIPSGSRAYNEQFF
j_call: TRBJ1-2; v_call: TRBV20-1; cdr3_aa: CSASPTGKGYTF
j_call: TRBJ1-2; v_call: TRBV19; cdr3_aa: CASYRDGYTF
j_call: TRBJ2-1; v_call: TRBV4-3; cdr3_aa: CASSVTGSGPYNEQFF
j_call: TRBJ1-2; v_call: TRBV29-1; cdr3_aa: CSVGDRTSNYGYTF
j_call: TRBJ2-1; v_call: TRBV29-1; cdr3_aa: CSVEVPAEPYNEQFF
j_call: TRBJ2-2; v_call: TRBV6-5; cdr3_aa: CASSWYSNTGELFF
j_call: TRBJ1-1; v_call: TRBV29-1; cdr3_aa: CSVEVGPGFMNTEAFF
j_call: TRBJ1-1; v_call: TRBV20-1; cdr3_aa: CSAKALKNTEAFF
j_call: TRBJ1-5; v_call: TRBV11-2; cdr3_aa: CASSLEGGARNQPQHF
j_call: TRBJ2-5; v_call: TRBV5-6; cdr3_aa: CASSRSEETQYF
j_call: TRBJ2-2; v_call: TRBV7-6; cdr3_aa: CASSFMVGELFF
j_call: TRBJ2-4; v_call: TRBV6-6; cdr3_aa: CASSYQDYDIQYF
j_call: TRBJ1-2; v_call: TRBV6-2/TRBV6-3; cdr3_aa: CASSHLGQTNYGYTF
j_call: TRBJ2-7; v_call: TRBV27; cdr3_aa: CASSLGGPGPYEQYF
j_call: TRBJ2-3; v_call: TRBV6-5; cdr3_aa: CASSRTSGPSSTDTQYF
j_call: TRBJ2-7; v_call: TRBV4-2; cdr3_aa: CASSLSALAGDQREQYF
j_call: TRBJ2-3; v_call: TRBV30; cdr3_aa: CAWSGGRVTDTQYF
j_call: TRBJ2-5; v_call: TRBV4-2; cdr3_aa: CASSRGQGKETQYF
j_call: TRBJ2-3; v_call: TRBV7-9; cdr3_aa: CASSPLRGDTQYF
j_call: TRBJ1-2; v_call: TRBV5-1; cdr3_aa: CASSLPDHYGYTF
j_call: TRBJ1-3; v_call: TRBV5-6; cdr3_aa: CASSWAQGPSGNTIYF
j_call: TRBJ2-7; v_call: TRBV11-2; cdr3_aa: CASSGTSGGTSYEQYF
j_call: TRBJ2-1; v_call: TRBV30; cdr3_aa: CAWSIQRETNEQFF
j_call: TRBJ2-5; v_call: TRBV20-1; cdr3_aa: CSATSLSGGLGETQYF
j_call: TRBJ1-1; v_call: TRBV7-6; cdr3_aa: CASSPLRYTEAFF
j_call: TRBJ2-1; v_call: TRBV5-1; cdr3_aa: CASSLELAGIDEQFF
j_call: TRBJ1-5; v_call: TRBV27; cdr3_aa: CASSLFGRGDQPQHF
j_call: TRBJ2-2; v_call: TRBV28; cdr3_aa: CASIAADTGELFF
j_call: TRBJ2-2; v_call: TRBV21-1; cdr3_aa: CASTRQGALTGELFF
j_call: TRBJ2-1; v_call: TRBV3-1; cdr3_aa: CASSQDGAASSYNEQFF
j_call: TRBJ1-3; v_call: TRBV7-6; cdr3_aa: CASSLGSSSGNTIYF
j_call: TRBJ2-3; v_call: TRBV2; cdr3_aa: CASPRRTDTQYF
j_call: TRBJ1-1; v_call: TRBV3-1; cdr3_aa: CASSHPASNTEAFF
j_call: TRBJ2-6; v_call: TRBV5-1; cdr3_aa: CASSMTRMAPGVRANVLTF
j_call: TRBJ2-3; v_call: TRBV29-1; cdr3_aa: CSGTGDLTDTQYF
j_call: TRBJ2-5; v_call: TRBV7-6; cdr3_aa: CASRAGLAVRETQYF
j_call: TRBJ2-1; v_call: TRBV12-3/TRBV12-4; cdr3_aa: CASSVASGGYNEQFF
j_call: TRBJ2-1; v_call: TRBV10-3; cdr3_aa: CAIRETSGTYNEQFF
j_call: TRBJ2-5; v_call: TRBV7-2; cdr3_aa: CASSLVGAGTETQYF
j_call: TRBJ1-5; v_call: TRBV2; cdr3_aa: CASSVGESNQPQHF
j_call: TRBJ2-5; v_call: TRBV29-1; cdr3_aa: CSVAEGETQYF
j_call: TRBJ2-7; v_call: TRBV2; cdr3_aa: CASSDSGQGASAGGGANGEQYF
j_call: TRBJ1-2; v_call: TRBV5-1; cdr3_aa: CASSTGAGGYTF
j_call: TRBJ1-2; v_call: TRBV5-4; cdr3_aa: CATQGGALGANYGYTF
j_call: TRBJ1-4; v_call: TRBV7-9; cdr3_aa: CASSPNPGLANEKLFF